The entry below describes one TCR beta chain. Its antigen remains unknown. Clones were read by immunoSEQ multiplex PCR, and TCRdb kept only the in-frame ones, dropping some. This table holds just under 30,000 clones, around three quarters found once. No patient escaped relapse after autologous stem cell transplantation, and brentuximab vedotin exposure varied. The sample originates from a study of PD-1 blockade in classical Hodgkin lymphoma. General study points: Complete responders started with a diversity level that resembled newly diagnosed patients at baseline.

CDR1 and CDR2 (germline): SGHNT, YYREEE (reference sequence). CDR3 length: 14 amino acids. Between the trimmed V and J ends, which lost 3 bases and 0 bases, there was a span of 7 bases. The specimen comprised peripheral blood mononuclear cells (PBMCs), sampled before the second cycle of nivolumab. The rearrangement joins TRBV5-4 to TRBJ1-3, with no clear D. The TCR sequence derives from a human donor with classical Hodgkin lymphoma. The CDR3 sequence: CASSSLDSGNTIYF. CDR3 DNA: TGTGCCAGCAGCTCGCTAGACTCTGGAAACACCATATATTTT.